This is a list of T cell receptor beta chains from one sample in a study of T cells after yellow fever vaccination. TCRdb re-called the 5' RACE reads through MiXCR, storing one row per CDR3 protein. This sample carries about 320,000 distinct CDR3 sequences, 3.5% to 4.5% of them seen once, and the ten largest clones take just under 20%. The source material was PBMCs, sampled 15 days after the yellow fever booster vaccination. Source of these receptors: a man aged 18-30 years who received the YFV17D yellow fever vaccine. CDR3s include the opening cysteine and the closing phenylalanine or tryptophan. D genes are given only for firm matches. Clone size is shown for a subset of rows, as once, few, many or a class of expanded clone.

TRBV18	TRBJ2-3	many	NA	CASSPGYRESTDTQYF	TGTGCCAGCTCACCAGGTTACAGGGAAAGCACAGATACGCAGTATTTT
TRBV3-1	TRBJ1-6	NA	NA	CASSHGGYNSPLHF	TGTGCCAGCAGCCACGGTGGGTATAATTCACCCCTCCACTTT
TRBV11-2	TRBJ1-6	many	NA	CASNPLQDNSPLHF	TGTGCCAGCAACCCACTCCAAGACAATTCACCCCTCCACTTT
TRBV7-6	TRBJ2-5	many	NA	CASSLGALAQETQYF	TGTGCCAGCAGCTTAGGAGCACTAGCCCAAGAGACCCAGTACTTC
TRBV7-2	TRBJ2-5	many	NA	CASSLVLETQYF	TGTGCCAGCAGCTTAGTTCTGGAGACCCAGTACTTC
TRBV29-1	TRBJ2-5	many	NA	CSVDLTRDQGGETQYF	TGCAGCGTTGACCTCACCCGGGACCAGGGGGGGGAGACCCAGTACTTC
TRBV9	TRBJ1-2	many	NA	CASSVEYPEGRYGYTF	TGTGCCAGCAGCGTAGAATATCCGGAGGGCCGTTATGGCTACACCTTC
TRBV6-5	TRBJ2-7	many	NA	CASSYGSLLYF	TGTGCCAGCAGTTACGGGAGTTTATTGTACTTC
TRBV28	TRBJ2-5	few	NA	CASSLWGRQETQYF	TGTGCCAGCAGTTTATGGGGAAGGCAAGAGACCCAGTACTTC
TRBV20-1	TRBJ1-2	NA	TRBD1	CSAIKGTVGMHTF	TGCAGTGCTATTAAGGGGACAGTCGGGATGCACACCTTC
TRBV7-7	TRBJ2-5	many	TRBD1	CASSVDRGHGETQYF	TGTGCTAGCAGCGTAGACAGGGGGCACGGGGAGACCCAGTACTTC
TRBV7-2	TRBJ1-2	many	TRBD1	CASSLGGDRGSGYTF	TGTGCCAGCAGCTTAGGTGGGGACAGGGGGTCCGGCTACACCTTC
TRBV6-5	TRBJ2-3	few	TRBD2	CASSYNTPGLAGADTQYF	TGTGCCAGCAGTTACAACACTCCGGGACTAGCGGGGGCCGATACGCAGTATTTT
TRBV7-2	TRBJ1-6	few	NA	CASSPRTHVSPLHF	TGTGCCAGCAGCCCAAGAACCCACGTGTCACCCCTCCACTTT
TRBV10-3	TRBJ2-7	few	TRBD1	CAISEGGQGAYEQYF	TGTGCCATCAGTGAGGGCGGACAGGGGGCCTACGAGCAGTACTTC
TRBV29-1	TRBJ1-1	many	TRBD1	CSVGGQGPGLAFF	TGCAGCGTTGGAGGACAGGGACCAGGTCTGGCTTTCTTT
TRBV7-2	TRBJ2-3	many	TRBD2	CASSIPGGAADTQYF	TGTGCCAGCAGCATCCCGGGGGGGGCGGCAGATACGCAGTATTTT
TRBV5-1	TRBJ1-3	NA	TRBD1	CASSFAGGSGNTIYF	TGCGCCAGCAGCTTCGCAGGGGGCTCTGGAAACACCATATATTTT
TRBV7-2	TRBJ2-3	many	NA	CASSSWTSGADTQYF	TGTGCCAGCAGCTCCTGGACCTCGGGCGCAGATACGCAGTATTTT
TRBV4-1	TRBJ1-1	many	NA	CASSQDMDTEAFF	TGCGCCAGCAGCCAAGATATGGACACTGAAGCTTTCTTT
TRBV6-5	TRBJ2-1	many	TRBD1	CASRTAGTVGNEQFF	TGTGCCAGCAGGACGGCCGGGACAGTCGGTAATGAGCAGTTCTTC
TRBV7-9	TRBJ1-5	NA	NA	CASSTVGGQPLHF	TGTGCCAGCAGCACGGTGGGAGGGCAGCCCCTGCATTTT
TRBV25-1	TRBJ1-1	few	NA	CASSEWSQKNTEAFF	TGTGCCAGCAGTGAATGGTCCCAGAAGAACACTGAAGCTTTCTTT
TRBV10-1	TRBJ2-1	NA	TRBD1	CASSGFPGQGINEQFF	TGCGCCAGCAGTGGTTTCCCCGGACAGGGGATCAATGAGCAGTTCTTC
TRBV28	TRBJ2-1	few	TRBD2	CASSLGLTSGGRDEQFF	TGTGCCAGCAGTTTAGGGTTGACTAGCGGGGGGAGGGATGAGCAGTTCTTC
TRBV4-3	TRBJ2-2	few	NA	CASSQEGRGELFF	TGCGCCAGCAGCCAAGAGGGGAGAGGGGAGCTGTTTTTT
TRBV10-2	TRBJ2-2	many	NA	CASSEGGGELFF	TGCGCCAGCAGTGAGGGGGGTGGGGAGCTGTTTTTT
TRBV4-2	TRBJ2-2	many	TRBD2	CASSTERGWGTGELFF	TGTGCCAGCAGCACTGAGCGGGGGTGGGGCACCGGGGAGCTGTTTTTT
TRBV5-1	TRBJ1-1	many	NA	CASSLIPGARTEAFF	TGCGCCAGCAGCTTGATTCCGGGGGCACGGACTGAAGCTTTCTTT
TRBV29-1	TRBJ2-5	NA	NA	CSVDGLGSQETQYF	TGCAGCGTTGACGGCCTCGGAAGTCAAGAGACCCAGTACTTC
TRBV7-3	TRBJ2-5	many	TRBD1	CASSSPGQVKGETQYF	TGTGCCAGCAGCTCACCGGGACAGGTGAAGGGGGAGACCCAGTACTTC
TRBV7-2	TRBJ2-2	many	NA	CASSLGPSNTGELFF	TGTGCCAGCAGCTTAGGTCCCTCGAACACCGGGGAGCTGTTTTTT
TRBV4-3	TRBJ1-5	NA	NA	CASSQDGISNQPQHF	TGCGCCAGCAGCCAAGATGGGATTAGCAATCAGCCCCAGCATTTT
TRBV11-2	TRBJ2-4	many	NA	CASSLAMDSPSQSIQYF	TGTGCCAGCAGCTTAGCCATGGACAGCCCTAGCCAAAGCATTCAGTACTTC
TRBV15	TRBJ1-3	few	TRBD1	CASTFDRGSGNTIYF	TGTGCCTCCACCTTCGACAGGGGCTCTGGAAACACCATATATTTT
TRBV20-1	TRBJ2-1	NA	NA	CRPLGSSYNEQFF	TGCAGACCCTTGGGAAGCTCCTACAATGAGCAGTTCTTC
TRBV12-3/TRBV12-4	TRBJ1-1	few	NA	CASSFRVEAFF	TGTGCCAGCAGTTTCCGCGTTGAAGCTTTCTTT
TRBV6-5	TRBJ2-3	few	NA	CASKSRYNTQYF	TGTGCCAGCAAGAGCAGATACAATACGCAGTATTTT
TRBV28	TRBJ2-2	few	TRBD2	CASEGGGRTGELFF	TGTGCCAGCGAAGGCGGGGGACGCACCGGGGAGCTGTTTTTT
TRBV19	TRBJ2-4	NA	TRBD1	CASKKGASGNIQYF	TGTGCCAGTAAGAAGGGGGCGTCAGGGAACATTCAGTACTTC
TRBV19	TRBJ2-4	NA	NA	CASSLQDSENIQYF	TGTGCCAGTAGTCTACAGGACAGTGAAAACATTCAGTACTTC
TRBV5-6	TRBJ2-2	many	NA	CASSLFGSGELFF	TGTGCCAGCAGCTTGTTTGGATCCGGGGAGCTGTTTTTT
TRBV28	TRBJ1-4	few	NA	CASSLGVMAEKLFF	TGTGCCAGCAGTTTAGGGGTCATGGCTGAAAAACTGTTTTTT